This TCR beta chain derives from a study of blood T cell repertoires in COVID-19. In the study overall: Cohort 3 recovered donors had two negative PCRs, clearance, or symptom resolution. Samples of COVID-19 (acute and convalescent) were obtained from the United States, Italy and Spain. In each case, the material was cDNA or gDNA derived from T cells, B-cell-depleted T cells, or PBMCs.

Data came from immunoSEQ multiplex PCR; TCRdb stores just in-frame clones and leaves some out. The sample lists some 300,000 clones; 88% were seen once. Losses at the gene ends were 5 bases for V and 7 bases for J; bases not matched to a gene: 5. This CDR3 is built from 14 residues. Germline CDR1 is MNHEY and CDR2 is SMNVEV (reference sequence). Participant-given clinical history determined each cohort assignment. The clonotype originates from a woman aged 55-69 years in a cohort exposed to, infected with or recovered from COVID-19 (not recorded which). Sequencing used PBMCs or T cells enriched from blood (not recorded which). The V call is TRBV27, the J call TRBJ2-1; 10 bases match TRBD1. CDR3: CASSGQGVRNEQFF. The DNA of the CDR3 is TGTGCCAGCAGTGGACAGGGGGTAAGGAATGAGCAGTTCTTC.